This record concerns one T cell receptor beta chain sequence. Antigen: not known. These data belong to a study of T cell responses to AZD1222 COVID-19 vaccine. Germline lookup yields CDR1 SGHTA and CDR2 FQGNSA. The CDR3 consists of 15 residues. V was shortened by 5 bases and J by 0 bases, with 11 bases between the two germline ends. Study-level results: Donors were mostly white British, more females; clonal diversity possibly underestimated.

Using immunoSEQ multiplex PCR, the repertoire was profiled, and TCRdb retains in-frame clones only, with some absent. The sample records roughly 110,000 clones, 85% to 95% being singletons. This sample comprised peripheral blood, obtained 28 days after the second AZD1222 dose. This TCR was recovered from an adult who received the AZD1222 COVID-19 vaccine. The rearrangement uses TRBV7-2 and TRBJ2-1; tentative D call: TRBD2 (6 bases). The CDR3 coding sequence is TGTGCCAGCAGCCTATTGACTAGCTCCTACAATGAGCAGTTCTTC. Protein product: CASSLLTSSYNEQFF. Based on the CDR3 plus reference TRBV7-2 and TRBJ2-1, the full variable domain is GAGVSQSPSNKVTEKGKDVELRCDPISGHTALYWYRQSLGQGLEFLIYFQGNSAPDKSGLPSDRFSAERTGGSVSTLTIQRTQQEDSAVYLCASSLLTSSYNEQFFGPGTRLTVL.